The 10 T cell receptor beta chains below were found in one sample sequenced in a study of cytomegalovirus exposure and HLA in healthy donors. The PCR had 60 Vbeta and 13 Jbeta primers. This table comes from immunoSEQ multiplex PCR, and its TCRdb copy is limited to in-frame clones, with some not included. Of tens of thousands of clones listed, about 73% were seen once; the top ten hold more than 12%. What was sequenced was PBMCs. These receptors all stem from a woman between 45 and 65 years old in good health and CMV-seropositive.

This clone has a handful of counts. This chain uses TRBV4-1 with TRBJ2-4, with 8 bases matching TRBD2. The CDR3 has 15 residues. V trimming: 8 bases; J trimming: 0 bases; junction bases outside the gene matches: 6. CDR1 is MGHRA, CDR2 YSYEKL, per germline. CDR3 DNA: TGCGCCAGCTCTCGGGGGGGGATAGCCAAAAACATTCAGTACTTC. It is translated as CASSRGGIAKNIQYF.

This clone was counted between two and nine times. The V and J genes are TRBV11-2 and TRBJ2-7, with 9 bases fitting TRBD2. The ends lost 6 bases at V and 3 bases at J; junction bases unmatched: 6. The V gene's germline CDR1 is SGHAT and CDR2 FQNNGV. This CDR3 has 14 amino acids. The CDR3 region has the DNA TGTGCCAGCAGACGACTAGCGGCAAACTACGAGCAGTACTTC. This gives the protein CASRRLAANYEQYF.

The V and J genes are TRBV27 and TRBJ2-7; no definite D call. This CDR3 contains 14 residues. V shed 2 bases and J shed 5 bases, with 13 bases lying between them. Germline-derived CDR1 and CDR2 are MNHEY and SMNVEV (reference sequence). CDR3 region: CASSLGPALHEQYF. The CDR3 region has the DNA TGTGCCAGCAGTTTAGGGCCCGCTCTACACGAGCAGTACTTC.

The rearrangement joins TRBV9 to TRBJ2-7; a weak D match, TRBD1 (6 bases). CDR3 length: 13 residues. V was pared by 3 bases and J by 4 bases, with 11 bases between. Germline loops: CDR1 SGDLS, CDR2 YYNGEE. The CDR3 loop is CASSGGQNYEQYF. The CDR3 DNA reads as TGTGCCAGCAGCGGGGGGCAGAATTACGAGCAGTACTTC.

Here the CDR3 DNA reads TGTGCCAGCAGCCGGCAGTACTTC. Translation: CASSRQYF. The chain has TRBV7-3 and TRBJ2-5; D is unclear. The CDR3 is 8 residues long. Deletions cut 5 bases from V and 11 bases from J, with 3 bases between. Germline-derived CDR1 and CDR2 are SGHTA and FQGTGA.

This clone was counted only a few times. This chain uses TRBV28 with TRBJ1-2; possible D gene TRBD1, 6 bases. Trimming cost V 6 bases and J 1 base, with 12 bases left between them. CDR1 and CDR2 from the germline V gene are MDHEN and SYDVKM. This CDR3 is 14 amino acids long. For the CDR3, the DNA is TGTGCCAGCAGCTCAGGGGCCCGTAACTATGGCTACACCTTC. Protein: CASSSGARNYGYTF.

J is TRBJ1-4 and V is TRBV19, with TRBD1 identical over 11 bases. Germline CDR1 is LNHDA and CDR2 is SQIVND (reference sequence). Trimming cost V 5 bases and J 8 bases; bases outside gene matches: 10. CDR3 size: 16 residues. The CDR3, as DNA: TGTGCCAGTAGTCCGACCCTGGACAGGGGGCAAGAAAAACTGTTTTTT. This codes for CASSPTLDRGQEKLFF.

J is TRBJ2-3 and V is TRBV5-4; a weak D match, TRBD1 (6 bases). Germline CDR1 and CDR2: SGHNT and YYREEE (reference sequence). Trimming left V 2 bases short and J 4 bases short, with 11 bases between. The CDR3 runs to 14 residues. DNA of the CDR3: TGTGCCAGCAGCTTCTCAGGGGCCCCAGATACGCAGTATTTT. It specifies CASSFSGAPDTQYF.

Here the CDR3 reads CASSFDRSSYEQYF. Written as DNA, the CDR3 is TGCGCCAGCAGCTTTGACAGAAGCTCCTACGAGCAGTACTTC. The chain employs TRBV5-1 and TRBJ2-7, with D tentatively TRBD1 (5 bases). The CDR3 covers 14 residues. Germline-derived CDR1 and CDR2 are SGHRS and YFSETQ. The V and J ends lost 2 bases and 0 bases respectively, with 9 bases between them. Filled out from reference TRBV5-1 and TRBJ2-7, the complete variable domain reads KAGVTQTPRYLIKTRGQQVTLSCSPISGHRSVSWYQQTPGQGLQFLFEYFSETQRNKGNFPGRFSGRQFSNSRSEMNVSTLELGDSALYLCASSFDRSSYEQYFGPGTRLTVT.

The rearrangement uses TRBV5-1 and TRBJ1-3; D remains unclear. Germline loops: CDR1 SGHRS, CDR2 YFSETQ. Trimming shortened V by 7 bases and J by 0 bases, and 14 bases separated the two germline ends. This CDR3 region has 15 residues. CDR3: CASRLAEGSGNTIYF. DNA for the CDR3: TGCGCCAGCCGATTAGCGGAGGGCTCTGGAAACACCATATATTTT.